This T cell receptor (beta chain) comes out of a study of beta chain features in type 1 diabetes. As every portion of the isolated RNA was reverse transcribed, the sequencing read expressed TCRB transcripts. The repertoire was sequenced with immunoSEQ multiplex PCR; TCRdb's copy has only in-frame clones and lacks some. The repertoire holds fewer than 250,000 clones, with over 65% as singletons. Whole-study findings and limits: The study left unresolved whether HLA type influences TCRB rearrangement. Patients' naive, central memory and regulatory TCRB repertoires appeared more alike than those of healthy donors.

Once sorted, every population was more than 95% pure. This clone was recorded only once. Its antigen is unidentified. The CDR3 has 15 residues. V was shortened by 1 base and J by 1 base, with 8 bases between the two germline ends. The germline gives CDR1 MGHRA, CDR2 YSYEKL. The V and J genes are TRBV4-1 and TRBJ2-1; no reliable D call. This receptor was obtained from a young man in good health. The sample was naive CD4+ T cells from blood. Written as DNA, the CDR3 is TGCGCCAGCAGCCAAGTCGGGCGGTCCTACAATGAGCAGTTCTTC. Translation: CASSQVGRSYNEQFF.